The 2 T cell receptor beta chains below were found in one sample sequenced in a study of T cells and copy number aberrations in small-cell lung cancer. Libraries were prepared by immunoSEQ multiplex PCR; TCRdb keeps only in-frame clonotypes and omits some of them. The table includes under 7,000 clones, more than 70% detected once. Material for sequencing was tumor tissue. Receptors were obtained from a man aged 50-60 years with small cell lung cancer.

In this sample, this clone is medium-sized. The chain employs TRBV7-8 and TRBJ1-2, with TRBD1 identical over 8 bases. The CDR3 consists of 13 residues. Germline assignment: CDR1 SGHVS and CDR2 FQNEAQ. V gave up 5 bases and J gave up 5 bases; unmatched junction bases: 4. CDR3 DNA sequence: TGTGCCAGCAGCGAAACAGGGGGATATGGCTACACCTTC. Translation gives CASSETGGYGYTF.

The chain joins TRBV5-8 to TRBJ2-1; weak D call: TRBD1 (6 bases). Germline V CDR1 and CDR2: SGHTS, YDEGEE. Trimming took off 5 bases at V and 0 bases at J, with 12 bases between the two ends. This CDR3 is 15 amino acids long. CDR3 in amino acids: CASREGGDSYNEQFF. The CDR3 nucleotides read TGTGCCAGCAGAGAAGGGGGAGACTCCTACAATGAGCAGTTCTTC.